These 8 T cell receptor beta chains were all obtained from the same sample, sequenced in a study of early T cells in non-severe SARS-CoV-2 infection (dated by TCRdb to the early 2020s). The library was made by 5' RACE. Reads for this sample came from a NextSeq 500. Clones were called with MiXCR by TCRdb after fastp trimmed the public reads at Q25, and only in-frame beta chains were retained. Each entry is one CDR3 protein sequence, shown with its most common DNA and genes. Counted in this sample were approximately 84,000 distinct CDR3 sequences; 13% of them appeared once. The ten largest clones capture 6% of the sample. Source material: whole blood. The source of these receptors is an adult who was a healthcare worker with PCR-confirmed SARS-CoV-2 infection or an uninfected control (not recorded which).

Only a few counts were recorded for this clonotype. The CDR3: CSAPSRTGTSYEQYF. The CDR3, as DNA: TGCAGTGCCCCTTCCAGGACAGGGACCTCCTACGAGCAGTACTTC. The rearrangement joins TRBV20-1 to TRBJ2-7; 8 bases agree with TRBD1. CDR1 is DFQATT, CDR2 SNEGSKA, per germline (reference sequence). V trimming: 6 bases; J trimming: 0 bases; junction bases outside the gene matches: 10. The CDR3 contains 15 residues.

This clonotype was found many times. J is TRBJ1-4 and V is TRBV29-1; D gene uncertain. This CDR3 region has 18 residues. The V gene lost 8 bases and the J gene lost 10 bases, with 35 bases spanning the gap. Germline V gives CDR1 SQVTM, CDR2 ANQGSEA. The CDR3 here is CSPAESLGPRVRPGKLFF. The CDR3 coding sequence is TGCAGCCCCGCGGAGTCCCTCGGTCCTCGTGTCCGCCCCGGAAAACTGTTTTTT.

The chain joins TRBV11-2 to TRBJ2-3; TRBD2 matches 10 bases. Germline assignment: CDR1 SGHAT and CDR2 FQNNGV. The CDR3 runs 15 residues. With 3 bases clipped from V and 5 bases from J, the junction kept 5 bases outside the gene matches. Written as DNA, the CDR3 is TGTGCCAGCAGCTTCAGCGGGAGGGCCGTAGATACGCAGTATTTT. Translating gives CASSFSGRAVDTQYF.

This clonotype was seen repeatedly, ten times or more. V and J are TRBV20-1 and TRBJ2-7; 7 bases are a match to TRBD2. Germline V gives CDR1 DFQATT, CDR2 SNEGSKA (reference sequence). The trim removed 5 bases at V and 3 bases at J, leaving 7 bases unmatched. The CDR3 extends over 13 amino acids. The CDR3 here is CSAPRPGGYEQYF. CDR3 in DNA: TGCAGTGCTCCCCGACCGGGAGGCTACGAGCAGTACTTC.

This clonotype was detected a few times. The J gene is TRBJ2-7, the V gene TRBV30; D call uncertain. The CDR3 is 12 residues long. V was clipped by 0 bases and J by 4 bases, with 7 bases between them. Germline assignment: CDR1 GTSNPN and CDR2 SVGIG (reference sequence). CDR3 region: CAWSVGRYEQYF. CDR3 DNA: TGTGCCTGGAGTGTGGGTCGGTACGAGCAGTACTTC.

This clonotype was counted ten times or more. The J gene is TRBJ2-7, the V gene TRBV27, with TRBD2 as a possible D gene (6 bases). The CDR3 loop spans 16 amino acids. Germline V gene data show CDR1 as MNHEY and CDR2 as SMNVEV (reference sequence). The germline V and J ends were trimmed by 2 bases and 0 bases, with 14 bases remaining between them. CDR3 amino acids: CASSLIAGTSSYEQYF. The CDR3 DNA is TGTGCCAGCAGTTTAATCGCGGGGACCAGCTCCTACGAGCAGTACTTC.

This clonotype was recorded a few times. The chain has TRBV7-9 and TRBJ2-1, with D maybe TRBD2 (5 bases). CDR1 is SEHNR and CDR2 is FQNEAQ in the germline V gene (reference sequence). The CDR3 is 16 residues long. Trimming removed 5 bases from V and 0 bases from J, with 14 bases in between. The DNA for the CDR3 is TGTGCCAGCAGCCCGGGGAGCGGAGCCTCCTACAATGAGCAGTTCTTC. Its translation: CASSPGSGASYNEQFF.

This clonotype was counted only a few times. The gene calls are TRBV7-2 and TRBJ2-3; 7 bases line up with TRBD2. Looked up from germline, CDR1 is SGHTA and CDR2 is FQGNSA. V shed 1 base and J 1 base; nucleotides not matched to a gene: 5. This CDR3 has 16 amino acids. Here the CDR3 DNA reads TGTGCCAGCAGCTTAGTTCCAGCGGGGCGCACAGATACGCAGTATTTT. It translates to CASSLVPAGRTDTQYF.